A single sample is the source of the 4 T cell receptor beta chains below, sequenced in a study of cytomegalovirus exposure and HLA in healthy donors. The PCR ran on 60 Vbeta and 13 Jbeta primers. Assay: immunoSEQ multiplex PCR; the TCRdb copy retains only in-frame clones and omits some. Of approximately 85,000 clones detected, 80% appear once; the ten largest clones hold roughly 30%. The sequenced material came from PBMCs. These TCRs come from a man aged 45-65 years in good health and CMV-seropositive.

Turning to this clone: Other nucleotide sequences from this sample produce the same CDR3. The chain combines TRBV19 with TRBJ1-1, with a tentative D call TRBD1 (5 bases). CDR3 length: 14 amino acids. Between the trimmed V and J ends, which lost 5 bases and 3 bases, there was a span of 13 bases. Germline V gives CDR1 LNHDA, CDR2 SQIVND (reference sequence). CDR3 in DNA: TGTGCCAGTAGTTGGTCGGGAGGGGACACTGAAGCTTTCTTT. Translating gives CASSWSGGDTEAFF.

The chain is built from TRBV5-6 and TRBJ2-7, with a tentative D call TRBD1 (7 bases). The CDR3 has 16 residues. Trimming took 0 bases from V and 2 from J, leaving 15 bases between them. Germline V gene lookup returns CDR1 SGHDT and CDR2 YYEEEE. CDR3 sequence (DNA): TGTGCCAGCAGCTTGGGCGGGGCAGGGGGGACCTACGAGCAGTACTTC. Translation gives CASSLGGAGGTYEQYF.

This chain uses TRBV10-1 with TRBJ2-3, with TRBD1 identical over 12 bases. J lost 5 bases, V lost 8 bases, and 2 bases had no gene match. This CDR3 has 13 amino acids. The germline V gene encodes CDR1 WNHNN and CDR2 SYGVQD (reference sequence). The CDR3 DNA sequence: TGCGCCAGCGGGACAGGGGGCGAAGATACGCAGTATTTT. Translation gives CASGTGGEDTQYF.

This clone showed up just a few times. This chain joins TRBV6-5 and TRBJ1-1, with no clear D. The CDR3 contains 14 residues. Germline loops: CDR1 MNHEY, CDR2 SVGAGI. Trimming cost V 0 bases and J 3 bases, with 8 bases left between them. The CDR3: CASSYSTRYTEAFF. CDR3 DNA sequence: TGTGCCAGCAGTTACTCGACAAGGTACACTGAAGCTTTCTTT.